This entry features one TCR beta chain sequence. The sample originates from a study of blood T cell repertoires in COVID-19. About the research overall: The samples span acute and convalescent COVID-19 from the United States, Italy and Spain. Nucleic acid was either cDNA or gDNA, and it came from T cells, B-cell-depleted T cells, or PBMCs.

The CDR3 extends over 14 amino acids. After removal of 8 bases from V and 2 bases from J, the junction contained 2 bases not matched to a gene. CDR1 is MNHEY, CDR2 SVGAGI, per germline. Study processing details: Using reference gene primer amplification, nucleated cell counts were estimated. This table comes from immunoSEQ multiplex PCR, and its TCRdb copy is limited to in-frame clones, with some not included. V, J and clone size were drawn from that table, and D and trimming were deduced from the DNA. The sample shows roughly 340,000 clones, 91% of them seen only once. This receptor was identified in a woman under 30 who had recovered from COVID-19. The chain recombines TRBV6-5 with TRBJ2-2; 10 nucleotides align to TRBD2. The specimen sequenced was peripheral blood. CDR3 sequence: CASRTSGNTGELFF. CDR3 in DNA: TGTGCCAGCCGGACTAGCGGAAACACCGGGGAGCTGTTTTTT.